The T cell receptor (beta chain) described here comes from a study of blood T cell repertoires in COVID-19. Clones were read by immunoSEQ multiplex PCR, and TCRdb kept only the in-frame ones, dropping some. The data contain tens of thousands of clones, 75% to 95% of them singletons. This CDR3 region has 11 residues. Looked up from germline, CDR1 is LGHDT and CDR2 is YNNKEL (reference sequence). V gave up 8 bases and J gave up 7 bases, with 11 bases separating them. This clonotype was obtained from a woman of 80 years or more with active COVID-19. This chain uses TRBV3-1 (or the pseudogene TRBV3-2) with TRBJ1-1; D might be TRBD1 (5 bases). Source material: peripheral blood. CDR3 bases: TGTGCCAGCCGTCGAGACAGTGAAGCTTTCTTT. It codes for CASRRDSEAFF.